The present T cell receptor (beta chain) was sequenced within a study of T-cell memory formation after mild COVID-19. Study-level points and caveats: Balance between CD4 and CD8 was seen in clones contracting day 15 to 85, and a CD4+ lean was seen in later expanders.

One entry per CDR3 protein, called by TCRdb with MiXCR from the 5' RACE reads. The sample yields 500,000 to 550,000 distinct CDR3 sequences, roughly 20% seen once. The CDR3 has 14 residues. Germline CDR1 is SGHRS and CDR2 is YFSETQ. V lost 2 bases to trimming and J lost 5 bases, with 11 bases between them. This clonotype was counted a few times. As yet, its antigen is unknown. Sequencing used PBMCs or a T cell subset sorted from them (not recorded which). The receptor was derived from an adult woman who had mild COVID-19 (a few samples of this study predate the infection). Cell type and time point are not known. This sequence joins TRBV5-1 and TRBJ1-5, with D perhaps TRBD1 (5 bases). The CDR3 coding sequence is TGCGCCAGCAGCTTAGACAGCCCCTATCAGCCCCAGCATTTT. It codes for CASSLDSPYQPQHF.